The clone carrying this T cell receptor (beta chain) appeared a few times. What it binds is not known. RNA transcripts yielded amplified TCR beta CDR3 regions. The primer set for the first-round RT-PCR of the TCR CDR3 was HTBI. One entry per CDR3 protein, called by TCRdb with MiXCR from the multiplex PCR reads. The sample has 300,000 to 400,000 distinct CDR3 sequences, approximately 15% seen once. Patients aged 18 to 65 had newly diagnosed hyperthyroidism of under 2 months' duration. Orbital computed tomography and thyroid ultrasound, together with serum TRAb and thyroxine and clinical symptoms, were used for diagnoses. Fresh peripheral blood, about 9.3 ml, yielded the PBMCs. The CDR3 covers 16 residues. Germline CDR1 reads SGHNT; CDR2 reads YYREEE (reference sequence). V was clipped by 1 base and J by 4 bases; unmatched bases: 3. This sample is part of a study of T cells in Graves' hyperthyroidism and ophthalmopathy. General study points: Progression to ophthalmopathy was predicted a median of approximately 6.4 months early.

The chain joins TRBV5-4 to TRBJ2-1; 12 nucleotides match TRBD2. The sample taken for sequencing was blood. The source is a woman aged 25 to 39 with Graves' hyperthyroidism. The CDR3 DNA is TGTGCCAGCAGCTTGTCTAGCGGGAGGGATTACAATGAGCAGTTCTTC. Amino acids: CASSLSSGRDYNEQFF.